Here is one T cell receptor (beta chain) with its context. Its antigen is unidentified. There are 18 residues in the CDR3. The junction had 12 bases not matched to a gene; V was cut back by 2 bases and J by 0 bases. Germline CDR1 SGHRS, CDR2 YFSETQ. This entry is derived from a study of brain T cells in children with intractable seizures. Study-wide findings and caveats: HCMV serostatus was not known, and viral specificity came from CDR3 similarity only.

Sequencing used immunoSEQ multiplex PCR; TCRdb keeps in-frame clones, though not all of them. The table records about 76,000 clones, around 93% of them present only once. The input for sequencing was peripheral blood, taken at surgery. The clonotype comes from a boy younger than two with tuberous sclerosis and intractable seizures. The gene calls are TRBV5-1 and TRBJ2-3, with TRBD2 matching 7 bases. In DNA, the CDR3 is TGCGCCAGCAGCTTCCTAGCGGTATACGTAACTAGCACAGATACGCAGTATTTT. Translated, it gives CASSFLAVYVTSTDTQYF.